The present T cell receptor beta chain was sequenced within a study of blood T cells in healthy people across ages. Per germline, CDR1 MGHRA and CDR2 YSYEKL. This CDR3 contains 12 residues. Trimming at V came to 8 bases and at J to 11 bases, leaving 11 bases not matched to a gene. A word on this clonotype: This may come from a read error, since a much larger clone is one base off.

Sample-barcoded 5' priming and a J-beta primer mix drove a second PCR of 7 to 11 cycles. TCRdb fed the 5' RACE reads into MiXCR, producing one record per CDR3 protein. The sample gives 700,000 to 900,000 distinct CDR3 sequences, roughly 53% of which show up once; roughly 40% is in the top ten. The authors isolated at least 7 million PBMCs per sample. The sample consisted of blood. The TCR originated in a man aged 80 or over in good health. The V call is TRBV4-1, the J call TRBJ2-5; TRBD2 agrees at 7 bases. In nucleotides, the CDR3 is TGCGCCAGCGGAGGGGAGGGGCCGGAGCAGTACTTC. Protein sequence: CASGGEGPEQYF.